The text below deals with one TCR beta chain. Its antigen is still unknown. This record comes from a study of cytomegalovirus exposure and HLA in healthy donors. The table came from immunoSEQ multiplex PCR; TCRdb's copy has only in-frame clones and leaves some out. Of 90,000 or so clones in the sample, 75% to 90% were seen once. Notes on the study in general: Cytomegalovirus association was listed for 150 to 200 TCR beta chains.

The receptor comes from a young man in good health and CMV-seropositive. The material sequenced was PBMCs.

CDR3 nucleotides: TGCGCCAGCAGCCCAGGGACACTCGCCGGATACGAGCAGTACTTC. It specifies CASSPGTLAGYEQYF. The chain couples TRBV5-1 to TRBJ2-5; possible D gene TRBD1, 6 bases. The DNA end favors TRBJ2-7, so the J call may be wrong. Germline CDR1 and CDR2: SGHRS and YFSETQ. This CDR3 comprises 15 residues.